Presented here are 14 T cell receptor beta chains from one specimen sequenced in a study of shared clonotypes between healthy human individuals. The naive CD8 fraction comprised CD45RO-negative cells positively selected for CCR7 and excluded terminally differentiated effector memory CD45RA+ cells. Libraries were prepared by immunoSEQ multiplex PCR; TCRdb keeps only in-frame clonotypes and omits some of them. The sample includes hundreds of thousands of clones, 85% to 95% of them seen just once. Sequencing was carried out using naive CD8+ T cells sorted from blood. The source is a woman aged 30 to 39 in good health.

This clone came up once. This rearrangement joins TRBV6-1 to TRBJ2-5, with TRBD2 matching over 9 bases. The CDR3 has 16 residues. CDR1 is MNHNS, CDR2 SASEGT, per germline. Trimming took 4 bases from V and 7 from J; bases not matched to a gene: 13. The CDR3, as DNA: TGTGCCAGCAGTGTGACCGGGCGGGAGGGATCCGGGACCCAGTACTTC. Amino acids: CASSVTGREGSGTQYF.

This chain uses TRBV7-9 with TRBJ2-7, with 10 bases matching TRBD1. J lost 3 bases, V lost 5 bases, and 7 bases had no gene match. The V gene's germline CDR1 is SEHNR and CDR2 FQNEAQ (reference sequence). The CDR3 is 15 residues long. The CDR3 bases are TGTGCCAGCAGCCCGGGACAGGGGCCGGGCTACGAGCAGTACTTC. Amino acids: CASSPGQGPGYEQYF. Looking up the rest from reference TRBV7-9 and TRBJ2-7 gives the full variable domain: DTGVSQNPRHKITKRGQNVTFRCDPISEHNRLYWYRQTLGQGPEFLTYFQNEAQLEKSRLLSDRFSAERPKGSFSTLEIQRTEQGDSAMYLCASSPGQGPGYEQYFGPGTRLTVT.

Only one count was recorded for this clone. The chain employs TRBV9 and TRBJ1-2; 10 bases line up with TRBD1. Trimming removed 4 bases from V and 6 bases from J; junction bases left unmatched: 9. Per the germline V gene, CDR1 is SGDLS and CDR2 is YYNGEE. This CDR3 is 15 amino acids long. CDR3 DNA sequence: TGTGCCAGCAGCCCAACGGGACAGGGGTTTCATGGCTACACCTTC. This codes for CASSPTGQGFHGYTF.

A word on this clone: The same CDR3 is also encoded by other DNA sequences in this sample. The chain has TRBV7-6 and TRBJ2-1; D could derive from TRBD1 or TRBD2 (5 bases each). V gave up 0 bases and J gave up 2 bases, with 5 bases separating them. The germline CDR1 and CDR2 sequences are SGHVS and FNYEAQ. The CDR3 runs to 14 residues. The CDR3 sequence: CASSLAGPYNEQFF. For the CDR3, the DNA is TGTGCCAGCAGCTTAGCGGGACCCTACAATGAGCAGTTCTTC.

This chain joins TRBV4-2 and TRBJ2-7, with TRBD2 matching over 11 bases. The CDR3 totals 14 residues. The trim removed 4 bases at V and 3 bases at J, leaving 2 bases unmatched. CDR1 and CDR2 from the germline V gene are LGHNA and YNFKEQ. In nucleotides, the CDR3 is TGTGCCAGCAGCCCCGGACTAGCGGGCTACGAGCAGTACTTC. It codes for CASSPGLAGYEQYF.

The chain is built from TRBV5-8 and TRBJ1-1, with D hard to call. In germline, CDR1 is SGHTS, CDR2 YDEGEE. V was trimmed by 2 bases and J by 2 bases, leaving 7 bases between them. This CDR3 contains 13 residues. The CDR3 sequence is CASSFGSNTEAFF. The DNA of the CDR3 is TGTGCCAGCAGCTTTGGCAGTAACACTGAAGCTTTCTTT.

The chain employs TRBV4-1 and TRBJ2-1; 7 nucleotides agree with TRBD2. The J segment lost 7 bases and the V segment lost 3 bases, leaving 6 bases of the junction unmatched. The CDR3 has 14 residues. From germline, CDR1 is MGHRA and CDR2 YSYEKL. CDR3 sequence reads: CASSHEAGPNEQFF. The CDR3 DNA follows: TGCGCCAGCAGCCATGAAGCGGGGCCTAATGAGCAGTTCTTC.

The chain employs TRBV13 and TRBJ1-4; weak D call: TRBD1 (5 bases). This CDR3 contains 13 residues. Trimming removed 6 bases from V and 6 bases from J, with 11 bases in between. The germline gives CDR1 PRHDT, CDR2 FYEKMQ (reference sequence). The CDR3 is CASSLGRDEKLFF. The CDR3 DNA reads TGTGCCAGCAGTCTGGGGCGCGATGAAAAACTGTTTTTT.

The chain uses TRBV11-1 and TRBJ2-7, with a possible D match to TRBD2 (6 bases). The CDR3 contains 15 residues. V was shortened by 5 bases and J by 5 bases, with 19 bases between the two germline ends. Per the germline V gene, CDR1 is SGHAT and CDR2 is FQDESV (reference sequence). The CDR3 sequence is CASSPGGAGFHEQYF. DNA of the CDR3: TGTGCCAGCAGCCCCGGCGGGGCAGGGTTCCACGAGCAGTACTTC. Drawing the rest from reference TRBV11-1 and TRBJ2-7, the complete variable domain is EAEVAQSPRYKITEKSQAVAFWCDPISGHATLYWYRQILGQGPELLVQFQDESVVDDSQLPKDRFSAERLKGVDSTLKIQPAELGDSAMYLCASSPGGAGFHEQYFGPGTRLTVT.

The CDR3 region has the DNA TGTGCCAGCAGTCCGGGGATGACCTACGAGCAGTACTTC. This encodes CASSPGMTYEQYF. The V gene is TRBV28, the J gene TRBJ2-7; the D gene is possibly TRBD2 (5 bases). V lost 5 bases, J lost 2 bases, and 10 bases lay in between. CDR3 size: 13 residues. In germline, CDR1 is MDHEN, CDR2 SYDVKM.

The rearrangement joins TRBV19 to TRBJ1-3, with D maybe TRBD1 (6 bases). The germline V and J ends were trimmed by 7 bases and 0 bases, with 13 bases remaining between them. The CDR3 is 15 residues long. The germline V gene has CDR1 LNHDA and CDR2 SQIVND (reference sequence). This CDR3 reads CASTLDRHSGNTIYF. The CDR3 DNA follows: TGTGCCAGTACCCTAGACAGGCACTCTGGAAACACCATATATTTT.

The chain employs TRBV25-1 and TRBJ1-1; no firm D call. Trimming removed 6 bases from V and 1 base from J, with 6 bases in between. There are 12 residues in the CDR3. The V gene's germline CDR1 is MGHDK and CDR2 SYGVNS. The CDR3 nucleotides read TGTGCCAGCAGCGTTGCGAACACTGAAGCTTTCTTT. As protein: CASSVANTEAFF.

This clone was detected only once. This sequence joins TRBV29-1 and TRBJ2-7; tentative D call: TRBD2 (6 bases). The CDR3 covers 12 residues. Germline V gene lookup returns CDR1 SQVTM and CDR2 ANQGSEA. The ends were cut back, 4 bases at V and 4 bases at J, with 11 bases in the middle. This CDR3 reads CSVVLGGYEQYF. CDR3 bases: TGCAGCGTTGTTCTGGGGGGTTACGAGCAGTACTTC.

This chain uses TRBV27 with TRBJ2-7; D call uncertain. Germline V CDR1 and CDR2: MNHEY, SMNVEV (reference sequence). The V end was cut by 1 base, the J end by 1 base, with 11 bases between. The CDR3 is 15 residues long. The CDR3 protein is CASSLLLGKSYEQYF. As DNA, the CDR3 is TGTGCCAGCAGTTTATTGTTGGGGAAATCCTACGAGCAGTACTTC.